This T cell receptor beta chain was found in a study of T-cell reconstitution after alpha-beta-depleted transplantation in children. Overall study findings and caveats: Diversity and T-cell counts at one year after transplant derived mostly from new T cells. Alpha-beta T cells about two months after transplant reportedly derived from several hundred expanded graft clones. Surviving recipient T cells and thymic progenitors produced the high day-60 TCRbeta diversity seen in some patients.

Molecular barcoding with unique molecular identifiers was used for the TCRbeta library. TCRdb used MiXCR to reprocess the PCR reads, holding one entry per CDR3 protein. Of about 200,000 distinct CDR3 sequences in the sample, 5.5% to 7% were seen once. This clonotype came up many times. The antigen remains unidentified. A much bigger clone sits one base away, suggesting this may be a read error. Trimming pared 0 bases from V and 1 base from J, leaving 6 bases between. The CDR3 is 14 residues long. From germline, CDR1 is SGHRS and CDR2 YFSETQ. Here the sequenced sample was PBMCs, taken before TCRalphabeta/CD19-depleted stem cell transplant. The genes are TRBV5-1 and TRBJ2-3; TRBD2 might be the D (5 bases). The clonotype was recovered from a boy aged 2 to 9 with acute lymphoblastic leukemia, due to receive a stem cell transplant. Written as DNA, the CDR3 is TGCGCCAGCAGCTTGGAGCGGCGCACAGATACGCAGTATTTT. Residues: CASSLERRTDTQYF.